Presented here are 5 T cell receptor beta chains from one specimen sequenced in a study of memory CD8 T cells in hepatitis C reinfection. Indicated time point: pre-reinfection, 55 to 20 weeks before reinfection detection. No in vitro expansion preceded TCR sequencing of the sorted cells. Data came from immunoSEQ multiplex PCR; TCRdb stores just in-frame clones and leaves some out. Among over 45,000 clones listed, under 90% were seen once. The specimen sequenced was naive CD8+ T cells sorted from blood. The receptor source for this set is a man aged 18-30 years with hepatitis C virus infection.

This chain joins TRBV5-4 and TRBJ2-1; 9 bases are shared with TRBD2. This CDR3 is built from 16 residues. Germline values: CDR1 SGHNT, CDR2 YYREEE (reference sequence). The ends lost 4 bases at V and 9 bases at J; junction bases unmatched: 14. Here the CDR3 reads CASSPDYGSGRSEQFF. In DNA, the CDR3 is TGTGCCAGCAGCCCTGATTATGGTAGCGGGAGAAGTGAGCAGTTCTTC.

The rearrangement uses TRBV7-8 and TRBJ2-5; TRBD1 aligns across 8 bases. The assigned J gene may be wrong: the sequence end matches TRBJ2-7 better. The CDR3 spans 15 residues. Germline V gives CDR1 SGHVS, CDR2 FQNEAQ. The CDR3 spells CASSPGQGPSYEQYF. The DNA for the CDR3 is TGTGCCAGCAGCCCAGGACAGGGACCTTCCTACGAGCAGTACTTC.

The V and J genes are TRBV7-9 and TRBJ1-1; perhaps TRBD1 as D (5 bases). CDR1 is SEHNR, CDR2 FQNEAQ, per germline (reference sequence). Trimming pared 5 bases from V and 6 bases from J, leaving 10 bases between. The CDR3 is made up of 12 amino acids. Here the CDR3 reads CASSPLTAEAFF. Here the CDR3 DNA reads TGTGCCAGCAGCCCCTTGACAGCTGAAGCTTTCTTT.

This clone was seen only once. The gene calls are TRBV6-1 and TRBJ1-1; 7 positions agree with TRBD1. Germline lookup yields CDR1 MNHNS and CDR2 SASEGT. V dropped 5 bases and J dropped 5; count of bases not matched to a gene: 5. The CDR3 extends over 13 amino acids. The CDR3 spells CASSRQGGTEAFF. Written as DNA, the CDR3 is TGTGCCAGCAGTCGACAGGGTGGAACTGAAGCTTTCTTT.

This clone was recorded a few times. The gene calls are TRBV6-5 and TRBJ2-2; D ambiguous. The length of the CDR3 is 11 residues. The V gene's germline CDR1 is MNHEY and CDR2 SVGAGI. CDR3 DNA: TGTACCGGGTCTAACACCGGGGAGCTGTTTTTT. This codes for CTGSNTGELFF.